The source of this T cell receptor beta chain is a study of T cells in Graves' hyperthyroidism and ophthalmopathy. The CDR3 spans 14 residues. Germline lookup yields CDR1 ENHRY and CDR2 SYGVKD. The V and J ends lost 4 bases and 5 bases respectively, with 14 bases between them. Clinical symptoms, serum thyroxine and TRAb, thyroid ultrasound and orbital computed tomography were used for the diagnoses. Researchers took RNA transcripts and amplified the TCR beta CDR3 regions from them. An initial round of RT-PCR targeting the TCR CDR3 relied on the HTBI primer set. MiXCR, run by TCRdb on the multiplex PCR reads, gives a single entry per CDR3 protein. This sample carries 300,000 or so distinct CDR3 sequences, about 20% of them seen once, and the ten largest clones take roughly 49%.

The source is a woman between 50 and 59 years old with Graves' hyperthyroidism. This chain uses TRBV10-3 with TRBJ1-1; no clear D. Sequenced material: blood. Here the CDR3 reads CAISAGSIWTEAFF. Written as DNA, the CDR3 is TGTGCCATCAGTGCTGGGAGTATTTGGACTGAAGCTTTCTTT.